This T cell receptor beta chain was obtained from a study of chemoradiotherapy in HPV16-positive cancers. V shed 6 bases, J shed 0 bases, and the junction held 3 bases outside the gene matches. Germline CDR1 is MNHNY and CDR2 is SVGAGI (reference sequence). This CDR3 is 14 amino acids long. Sequencing used immunoSEQ multiplex PCR; TCRdb keeps in-frame clones, though not all of them. The profile shows roughly 15,000 clones, roughly 79% of them singletons. Study conclusions and caveats: Candidate HPV-specific clones and E7-related TCR motifs grew in tumor during treatment.

On this clone itself: Antigen unknown.

J is TRBJ2-7 and V is TRBV6-6, with TRBD1 identical over 9 bases. The specimen was obtained from a patient who underwent chemoradiotherapy. This receptor was obtained from a human donor with HPV-associated anogenital cancer. The CDR3 DNA reads as TGTGCCAGCAGAGGACAGGGGAACTCCTACGAGCAGTACTTC. This encodes CASRGQGNSYEQYF.